These 24 T cell receptor beta chains were all obtained from the same sample, sequenced in a study of identical twins. Each CDR3 protein is one row after TCRdb ran MiXCR on the 5' RACE reads. The data show a few hundred thousand distinct CDR3 sequences, roughly 26% seen once. In addition, the sample was reused for a study of T cells expressing NK-cell markers.

Material for sequencing was CD4+ T cells sorted from blood. Receptor source: a woman younger than 30 in good health.

CDR3 nucleotides: TGTGCCAGCAGCGTAGGTCCGGGAGGTTACGAGCAGTACTTC. It encodes CASSVGPGGYEQYF. The chain combines TRBV9 with TRBJ2-7; TRBD2 aligns across 7 bases. Germline CDR1 and CDR2: SGDLS and YYNGEE. The CDR3 length is 14 residues. Losses at the gene ends were 0 bases for V and 4 bases for J; bases not matched to a gene: 4.

This clonotype was detected only a few times. V and J are TRBV7-3 and TRBJ2-5; 12 nucleotides align to TRBD2. The CDR3 spans 17 residues. Germline values: CDR1 SGHTA, CDR2 FQGTGA. J was trimmed by 2 bases and V by 5 bases; bases with no gene match: 9. CDR3 amino acids: CASSMLAGGMRQETQYF. The CDR3 DNA is TGTGCCAGCAGCATGCTAGCGGGGGGGATGAGACAAGAGACCCAGTACTTC.

The V gene is TRBV7-8, the J gene TRBJ1-5; D is unclear. The V gene lost 3 bases and the J gene lost 5 bases, with 14 bases spanning the gap. This CDR3 has 15 amino acids. Per germline, CDR1 SGHVS and CDR2 FQNEAQ. CDR3 sequence (DNA): TGTGCCAGCAGCTTCGGTCCTGGGCTATATCAGCCCCAGCATTTT. Protein sequence: CASSFGPGLYQPQHF.

The J gene is TRBJ1-2, the V gene TRBV20-1; D remains ambiguous. The CDR3 runs to 11 residues. Germline CDR1 reads DFQATT; CDR2 reads SNEGSKA (reference sequence). Trimming pared 0 bases from V and 6 bases from J, leaving 5 bases between. The CDR3 DNA is TGCAGTGCTAGAGATCGGGATGGCTACACCTTC. This translates into CSARDRDGYTF.

This clonotype was picked up a small number of times. The CDR3 spells CASSQRASISTDTQYF. In DNA, the CDR3 is TGTGCCAGCAGCCAGCGGGCCTCCATAAGCACAGATACGCAGTATTTT. The chain has TRBV7-2 and TRBJ2-3, with D tentatively TRBD2 (6 bases). The CDR3 runs 16 residues. Looked up from germline, CDR1 is SGHTA and CDR2 is FQGNSA. Trimming stripped 5 bases from V and 0 bases from J, with 15 bases between.

The table lists this clonotype with a few counts. CDR3 loop: CASSNGQLNQETQYF. DNA for the CDR3: TGTGCCAGCAGCAATGGACAGTTGAACCAAGAGACCCAGTACTTC. The V call is TRBV5-5, the J call TRBJ2-5, with D possibly being TRBD1 (6 bases). Germline V lookup: CDR1 SGHKS, CDR2 YYEKEE (reference sequence). This CDR3 has 15 amino acids. Trimming stripped 4 bases from V and 0 bases from J, with 13 bases between.

The chain recombines TRBV20-1 with TRBJ1-3, with 7 bases matching TRBD1. Trimming took 6 bases from V and 4 from J; bases not matched to a gene: 9. The germline V gene encodes CDR1 DFQATT and CDR2 SNEGSKA (reference sequence). This CDR3 region has 14 residues. Here the CDR3 reads CSARITGAGNTIYF. The CDR3 DNA is TGCAGTGCCCGAATAACAGGGGCGGGAAACACCATATATTTT.

The chain links TRBV20-1 to TRBJ2-1; D tentatively fits TRBD1 or TRBD2 (5 bases each). Germline V gives CDR1 DFQATT, CDR2 SNEGSKA (reference sequence). The CDR3 length is 13 residues. The V end was cut by 5 bases, the J end by 8 bases, with 16 bases between. The DNA for the CDR3 is TGCAGTGCTTCCGGGACCGCGCGGGATGAGCAGTTCTTC. It yields the protein CSASGTARDEQFF.

This clonotype has just a few counts. The chain recombines TRBV10-3 with TRBJ1-2; D is undetermined. This CDR3 has 12 amino acids. V was clipped by 0 bases and J by 7 bases, with 6 bases between them. CDR1 is ENHRY, CDR2 SYGVKD, per germline. The CDR3 here is CAISESRVGYTF. The CDR3 region has the DNA TGTGCCATCAGTGAGTCAAGGGTTGGCTACACCTTC.

There are a few counts of this clonotype. V is TRBV12-3 or TRBV12-4 and J is TRBJ2-3; D is unresolved. The CDR3 runs 14 residues. Trimming took 4 bases from V and 6 from J, leaving 14 bases between them. The CDR3 DNA sequence: TGTGCCAGCAGTTCCAGTCTTCGGCCGGATACGCAGTATTTT. Protein sequence: CASSSSLRPDTQYF.

This clonotype was observed a handful of times. This chain uses TRBV12-3 or TRBV12-4 with TRBJ1-5; 9 positions agree with TRBD1. The J segment lost 6 bases and the V segment lost 6 bases, leaving 6 bases of the junction unmatched. CDR3 length equals 14 residues. The CDR3 bases are TGTGCCAGCAGGGGGGGACAGGGAAGTCAGCCCCAGCATTTT. The encoded protein is CASRGGQGSQPQHF.

The chain recombines TRBV4-1 with TRBJ2-1; D is undetermined. Germline V lookup: CDR1 MGHRA, CDR2 YSYEKL. V lost 2 bases and J 0 bases, leaving 14 bases between the germline ends. This CDR3 has 17 residues. CDR3 loop: CASSQNVVPRSYNEQFF. CDR3 bases: TGCGCCAGCAGCCAAAACGTTGTACCCCGCTCCTACAATGAGCAGTTCTTC.

The chain has TRBV24-1 and TRBJ1-1; TRBD1 might be the D (5 bases). The germline V and J ends were trimmed by 11 bases and 4 bases, with 13 bases remaining between them. Looked up from germline, CDR1 is KGHDR and CDR2 is SFDVKD. This CDR3 spans 12 amino acids. This CDR3 reads CASGRGCTEAFF. DNA of the CDR3: TGTGCCAGCGGACGGGGGTGCACTGAAGCTTTCTTT.

The chain combines TRBV6-6 with TRBJ2-3; TRBD2 agrees at 8 bases. This CDR3 region has 13 residues. J was trimmed by 1 base and V by 8 bases; bases with no gene match: 2. Germline CDR1 is MNHNY and CDR2 is SVGAGI (reference sequence). CDR3 in amino acids: CASVLAGTDTQYF. CDR3 DNA sequence: TGTGCCAGCGTACTAGCGGGCACAGATACGCAGTATTTT.

This clonotype has only a few counts. This chain connects TRBV5-1 to TRBJ2-7, with D possibly TRBD1 on 5 matching bases. V dropped 0 bases and J dropped 3 bases, with 13 bases sitting between them. The CDR3 is 15 residues long. CDR1 is SGHRS and CDR2 is YFSETQ in the germline V gene. The chain's CDR3 is CASSLVAGLYYEQYF. CDR3 coding DNA: TGCGCCAGCAGCTTGGTGGCAGGGCTATACTACGAGCAGTACTTC. Full variable domain (missing parts from reference TRBV5-1 and TRBJ2-7): KAGVTQTPRYLIKTRGQQVTLSCSPISGHRSVSWYQQTPGQGLQFLFEYFSETQRNKGNFPGRFSGRQFSNSRSEMNVSTLELGDSALYLCASSLVAGLYYEQYFGPGTRLTVT.

In its sample, this clonotype was seen a few times. The rearrangement links TRBV18 to TRBJ2-1; D is perhaps TRBD1 (8 bases). Germline V lookup: CDR1 KGHSH, CDR2 LQKENI. V lost 5 bases and J lost 6, with 17 bases in between. The CDR3 runs 15 residues. For the CDR3, the DNA is TGTGCCAGCTCATCGACAGGGGAGGGGCTCAATGAGCAGTTCTTC. Its protein product is CASSSTGEGLNEQFF. Full variable domain (outside the CDR3, taken from reference TRBV18 and TRBJ2-1): NAGVMQNPRHLVRRRGQEARLRCSPMKGHSHVYWYRQLPEEGLKFMVYLQKENIIDESGMPKERFSAEFPKEGPSILRIQQVVRGDSAAYFCASSSTGEGLNEQFFGPGTRLTVL.

The chain carries TRBV4-3 and TRBJ2-7, with D tentatively TRBD2 (5 bases). Germline V lookup: CDR1 LGHNA, CDR2 YSLEER. The CDR3 runs to 16 residues. The V gene lost 0 bases and the J gene lost 0 bases, with 12 bases spanning the gap. The CDR3 nucleotides are TGCGCCAGCAGCCAAGAATATCAGCGGAGCTCCTACGAGCAGTACTTC. Protein: CASSQEYQRSSYEQYF.

This sequence joins TRBV10-2 and TRBJ1-1, with TRBD1 matching 9 bases. The CDR3 has 13 amino acids. Per the germline V gene, CDR1 is WSHSY and CDR2 is SAAADI. J gave up 7 bases and V 4 bases, and 4 bases lay outside the gene matches. CDR3 DNA: TGCGCCAGCAGTGGGGGACAGGGTTTTGAAGCTTTCTTT. Translating it yields CASSGGQGFEAFF.

This clonotype was counted only a few times. The chain recombines TRBV11-2 with TRBJ1-2; D is uncertain. Trimming left V 0 bases short and J 4 bases short, with 6 bases between. CDR3 size: 13 residues. From germline, CDR1 is SGHAT and CDR2 FQNNGV. In DNA, the CDR3 is TGTGCCAGCAGCTTAGACCTCCTCTATGGCTACACCTTC. Its translation is CASSLDLLYGYTF.

The rearrangement links TRBV20-1 to TRBJ2-2; 9 positions match TRBD2. Germline V CDR1 and CDR2: DFQATT, SNEGSKA (reference sequence). The V gene end was trimmed by 4 bases and the J gene end by 8 bases; junction bases not matched to a gene: 14. This CDR3 has 16 amino acids. The CDR3 DNA sequence: TGCAGTGCTATCTACCCCCATAGCGGGAGCTTAGGGGAGCTGTTTTTT. Translated, it gives CSAIYPHSGSLGELFF.

This clonotype was detected a few times. V gene TRBV12-3 or TRBV12-4 combines with J gene TRBJ2-1, with 7 bases that match TRBD1. There are 15 residues in the CDR3. V lost 6 bases, J lost 6 bases, and 11 bases stayed unmatched. The CDR3 reads CASSSRTTGPNEQFF. For the CDR3, the DNA is TGTGCCAGCAGCTCCAGAACGACAGGGCCCAATGAGCAGTTCTTC.

This clonotype was observed a few times. This chain connects TRBV20-1 to TRBJ1-1; possibly TRBD1 for D (5 bases). From germline, CDR1 is DFQATT and CDR2 SNEGSKA (reference sequence). The V end was cut by 0 bases, the J end by 4 bases, with 9 bases between. There are 13 residues in the CDR3. The CDR3 protein is CSARDLGTTEAFF. CDR3 bases: TGCAGTGCTAGAGATCTCGGGACCACTGAAGCTTTCTTT.

The chain couples TRBV5-6 to TRBJ2-1; D might be TRBD1 or TRBD2, each matching 6 bases. Trimming left V 1 base short and J 9 bases short, with 11 bases between. This CDR3 comprises 13 residues. Germline V gives CDR1 SGHDT, CDR2 YYEEEE. DNA for the CDR3: TGTGCCAGCAGCTTGAGGGGGGTCGGTGAGCAGTTCTTC. Protein: CASSLRGVGEQFF.

This clonotype appeared a few times. The chain combines TRBV27 with TRBJ1-6; no firm D call. V lost 2 bases and J lost 8, with 4 bases in between. Germline V CDR1 and CDR2: MNHEY, SMNVEV (reference sequence). The CDR3 sequence is 12 residues long. CDR3 amino acids: CASSLRDSPLHF. CDR3 bases: TGTGCCAGCAGTTTACGGGATTCACCCCTCCACTTT.